This T cell receptor beta chain was obtained from a study of T cell responses to AZD1222 COVID-19 vaccine. Whole-study findings and limits: Spike-specific TCR breadth and depth both grew after two AZD1222 doses.

Method: immunoSEQ multiplex PCR; TCRdb's copy keeps in-frame clones and lacks some. The top ten hold around 5.9% of the sample, which has 100,000 or so clones, 80% to 90% seen once. This clone was detected a few times. Its antigen is not known. CDR3 length equals 14 residues. Looked up from germline, CDR1 is LNHDA and CDR2 is SQIVND (reference sequence). V lost 1 base and J lost 9; bases outside the gene matches: 6. The receptor comes from an adult in good health. The chain is built from TRBV19 and TRBJ2-7; 10 bases agree with TRBD2. The material sequenced was peripheral blood, taken on day 0 of AZD1222 vaccination. The CDR3 is CASSIGASGRMQYF. DNA of the CDR3: TGTGCCAGTAGTATAGGGGCTAGCGGGAGAATGCAGTACTTC.